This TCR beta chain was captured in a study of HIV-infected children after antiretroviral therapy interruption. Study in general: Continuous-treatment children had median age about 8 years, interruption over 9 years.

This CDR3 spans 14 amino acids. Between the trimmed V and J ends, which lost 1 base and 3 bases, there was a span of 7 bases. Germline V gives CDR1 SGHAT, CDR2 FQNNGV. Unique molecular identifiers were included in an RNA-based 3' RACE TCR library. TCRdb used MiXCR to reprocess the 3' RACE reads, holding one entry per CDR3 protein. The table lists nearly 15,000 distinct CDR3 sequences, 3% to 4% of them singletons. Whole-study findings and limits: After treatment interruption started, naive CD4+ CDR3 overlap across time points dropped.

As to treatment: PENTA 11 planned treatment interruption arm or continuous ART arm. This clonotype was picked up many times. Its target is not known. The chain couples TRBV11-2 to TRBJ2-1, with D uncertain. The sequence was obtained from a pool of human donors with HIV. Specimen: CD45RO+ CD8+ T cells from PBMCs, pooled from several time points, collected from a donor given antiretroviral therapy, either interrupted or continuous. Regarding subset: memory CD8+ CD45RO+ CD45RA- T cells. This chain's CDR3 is CASSLVGDYNEQFF. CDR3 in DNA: TGTGCCAGCAGCTTAGTTGGGGACTACAATGAGCAGTTCTTC.